Below, 21 T cell receptor beta chains from the same sample are listed, as sequenced in a study of CD8 T cells in ankylosing spondylitis. From the 5' RACE reads, TCRdb called clonotypes with MiXCR, one entry per CDR3 protein. Among almost 250,000 distinct CDR3 sequences listed, approximately 30% were seen once. The sequenced sample was blood, either unsorted or a sorted T cell fraction (not recorded which). The receptors shown here come from a male donor with ankylosing spondylitis or in good health (not recorded which).

This clonotype was observed a handful of times. The chain carries TRBV6-1 and TRBJ2-1, with 8 bases lining up with TRBD1. The CDR3 is 18 amino acids. V shed 6 bases, J shed 7 bases, and the junction held 20 bases outside the gene matches. CDR1 and CDR2 from the germline V gene are MNHNS and SASEGT. The CDR3 is CASSRDFTGTGPTNEQFF. In nucleotides, the CDR3 is TGTGCCAGCAGCCGCGATTTTACCGGGACAGGCCCAACGAATGAGCAGTTCTTC.

The chain links TRBV3-1 to TRBJ2-5; D is possibly TRBD1 or TRBD2 (5 bases each). V lost 0 bases and J 7 bases, leaving 15 bases between the germline ends. Germline CDR1 reads LGHDT; CDR2 reads YNNKEL (reference sequence). This CDR3 contains 15 residues. The CDR3, as DNA: TGTGCCAGCAGCCAAGATCAGCGGACTGGGGGGACCCAGTACTTC. The encoded protein is CASSQDQRTGGTQYF.

The chain recombines TRBV12-3 or TRBV12-4 with TRBJ2-7, with 8 bases that match TRBD1. V lost 5 bases, J lost 6 bases, and 12 bases stayed unmatched. CDR3 length: 15 amino acids. The DNA of the CDR3 is TGTGCCAGCAGTCCCGGACAGGGAAGGGTAAGCGAGCAGTACTTC. It codes for CASSPGQGRVSEQYF.

This clonotype was seen only a few times. The rearrangement uses TRBV29-1 and TRBJ2-2; perhaps D is TRBD1 or TRBD2 (5 bases each). The CDR3 is made up of 15 amino acids. From germline, CDR1 is SQVTM and CDR2 ANQGSEA. V lost 7 bases, J lost 0 bases, and 15 bases lay in between. The CDR3 bases are TGCAGCGCTACTACGGGACGTTCGAACACCGGGGAGCTGTTTTTT. Amino acids: CSATTGRSNTGELFF.

The CDR3 DNA reads TGTGCCAGCAGTTTACGGGACCCAAAAGACGCGCAGTACTTC. Translation gives CASSLRDPKDAQYF. The chain links TRBV27 to TRBJ2-7, with D perhaps matching TRBD1 or TRBD2 (5 bases each). The V and J ends lost 2 bases and 9 bases respectively, with 17 bases between them. This CDR3 comprises 14 residues. CDR1 is MNHEY, CDR2 SMNVEV, per germline (reference sequence).

The chain is built from TRBV11-2 and TRBJ1-1, with D possibly being TRBD1 (6 bases). With 8 bases removed from V and 1 base from J, the gap between germline ends came to 17 bases. The CDR3 length is 15 residues. In germline, CDR1 is SGHAT, CDR2 FQNNGV. CDR3 bases: TGTGCCAGCGTCCGGGACACCGTTGGGAACACTGAAGCTTTCTTT. It translates to CASVRDTVGNTEAFF. Using reference TRBV11-2 and TRBJ1-1 for the parts outside the CDR3, the full variable domain is EAGVAQSPRYKIIEKRQSVAFWCNPISGHATLYWYQQILGQGPKLLIQFQNNGVVDDSQLPKDRFSAERLKGVDSTLKIQPAKLEDSAVYLCASVRDTVGNTEAFFGQGTRLTVV.

This clonotype was recorded once. This chain links TRBV18 with TRBJ1-2, with D tentatively TRBD1 (5 bases). V lost 2 bases and J lost 2, with 9 bases in between. The CDR3 loop spans 14 amino acids. Germline-derived CDR1 and CDR2 are KGHSH and LQKENI. CDR3 coding DNA: TGTGCCAGCTCACCAGATCCAGGGAACTATGGCTACACCTTC. Its translation: CASSPDPGNYGYTF. Looking up the rest from reference TRBV18 and TRBJ1-2 gives the full variable domain: NAGVMQNPRHLVRRRGQEARLRCSPMKGHSHVYWYRQLPEEGLKFMVYLQKENIIDESGMPKERFSAEFPKEGPSILRIQQVVRGDSAAYFCASSPDPGNYGYTFGSGTRLTVV.

This clonotype was detected only once. At one of its ends the junction is not consistent with the germline gene, which may arise from a read error. The V call is TRBV10-1, the J call TRBJ2-1; 11 positions match TRBD1. In germline, CDR1 is WNHNN, CDR2 SYGVQD (reference sequence). This CDR3 is 17 amino acids long. The CDR3, as DNA: TGCGACAGCAGTGAAGGGACAGGGGGTTTGTTGGGCAATGAGCAGTTCTTC. Protein: CDSSEGTGGLLGNEQFF.

This clonotype was seen a few times. The chain links TRBV7-2 to TRBJ1-2; D remains unclear. V lost 1 base to trimming and J lost 4 bases, with 16 bases between them. The CDR3 is made up of 16 amino acids. Looked up from germline, CDR1 is SGHTA and CDR2 is FQGNSA. The CDR3 is CASSLGRWGQSYGYTF. Here the CDR3 DNA reads TGTGCCAGCAGCTTAGGGCGGTGGGGTCAAAGCTATGGCTACACCTTC.

As for this clonotype: Possible read error: a much larger clone is one base away. The chain carries TRBV20-1 and TRBJ2-5; D unresolved. With 4 bases removed from V and 4 bases from J, the gap between germline ends came to 4 bases. CDR3 size: 10 residues. Germline CDR1 is DFQATT and CDR2 is SNEGSKA (reference sequence). Here the CDR3 reads CSATGETQYF. In DNA, the CDR3 is TGCAGTGCTACCGGAGAGACCCAGTACTTC.

The gene calls are TRBV13 and TRBJ2-3; no clear D. The CDR3 extends over 15 amino acids. Between the trimmed V and J ends, which lost 3 bases and 5 bases, there was a span of 15 bases. From germline, CDR1 is PRHDT and CDR2 FYEKMQ (reference sequence). CDR3 nucleotide sequence: TGTGCCAGCAGCTTTCTTGCTCTTAAGGGAGATACGCAGTATTTT. Its translation: CASSFLALKGDTQYF.

This clonotype showed up just a few times. The chain employs TRBV12-3 or TRBV12-4 and TRBJ2-5; D is undetermined. Between the trimmed V and J ends, which lost 2 bases and 4 bases, there was a span of 5 bases. This CDR3 is built from 12 residues. In DNA, the CDR3 is TGTGCCAGCAGTTTACGCCCAGAGACCCAGTACTTC. It encodes CASSLRPETQYF.

This chain links TRBV11-2 with TRBJ2-7, with a weak D call TRBD2 (5 bases). Trimming shortened V by 6 bases and J by 0 bases, and 15 bases separated the two germline ends. The germline gives CDR1 SGHAT, CDR2 FQNNGV. There are 15 residues in the CDR3. In DNA, the CDR3 is TGTGCCAGCAGGGGAGACAAGAAAAGCTCCTACGAGCAGTACTTC. As protein: CASRGDKKSSYEQYF. The full variable domain, in which reference TRBV11-2 and TRBJ2-7 provide the parts outside the CDR3, is EAGVAQSPRYKIIEKRQSVAFWCNPISGHATLYWYQQILGQGPKLLIQFQNNGVVDDSQLPKDRFSAERLKGVDSTLKIQPAKLEDSAVYLCASRGDKKSSYEQYFGPGTRLTVT.

This clonotype turned up a few times. The CDR3 is CASSQEGLAEYNEQFF. The CDR3 DNA follows: TGTGCCAGCAGCCAAGAGGGACTAGCGGAGTACAATGAGCAGTTCTTC. V and J are TRBV4-2 and TRBJ2-1; TRBD2 agrees at 11 bases. The CDR3 length is 16 residues. The germline V gene encodes CDR1 LGHNA and CDR2 YNFKEQ. The junction had 2 bases not matched to a gene; V was cut back by 0 bases and J by 4 bases.

This clonotype showed up just a few times. V is TRBV20-1 and J is TRBJ2-3; the D call may be TRBD1 or TRBD2 (8 bases each). There are 16 residues in the CDR3. V dropped 0 bases and J dropped 3 bases, with 16 bases sitting between them. Germline V gene lookup returns CDR1 DFQATT and CDR2 SNEGSKA (reference sequence). In nucleotides, the CDR3 is TGCAGTGCTAGAGAACGGACAGGGACTAGGACAGATACGCAGTATTTT. Its translation: CSARERTGTRTDTQYF.

V gene TRBV20-1 combines with J gene TRBJ2-7, with D maybe TRBD2 (7 bases). CDR1 DFQATT and CDR2 SNEGSKA come from the germline V gene (reference sequence). The V and J ends lost 5 bases and 4 bases respectively, with 18 bases between them. This CDR3 is 14 amino acids long. The CDR3 loop reads CSAPKDGGRYEQYF. As DNA, the CDR3 is TGCAGTGCTCCCAAGGACGGGGGGCGGTACGAGCAGTACTTC.

The table lists this clonotype with a few counts. The chain is built from TRBV28 and TRBJ1-6, with a possible D match to TRBD1 (5 bases). The V gene's germline CDR1 is MDHEN and CDR2 SYDVKM. The CDR3 has 18 residues. The V gene lost 4 bases and the J gene lost 13 bases, with 29 bases spanning the gap. The CDR3 sequence: CASSSPRTSGPVTAPLHF. CDR3 DNA sequence: TGTGCCAGCAGTTCGCCCCGGACTTCGGGACCCGTGACGGCGCCCCTCCACTTT.

This clonotype was observed many times. This chain links TRBV20-1 with TRBJ2-4; either TRBD1 or TRBD2 may supply D (5 bases each). The CDR3 has 14 amino acids. Trimming shortened V by 5 bases and J by 1 base, and 12 bases separated the two germline ends. Germline V gene data show CDR1 as DFQATT and CDR2 as SNEGSKA (reference sequence). Here the CDR3 DNA reads TGCAGTGCTTACTCCAGGGAGGCCAAAAACATTCAGTACTTC. Protein product: CSAYSREAKNIQYF.

The chain joins TRBV19 to TRBJ1-1; TRBD1 matches at 8 bases. The CDR3 spans 15 residues. CDR1 and CDR2 (germline): LNHDA, SQIVND (reference sequence). The trim removed 5 bases at V and 4 bases at J, leaving 9 bases unmatched. The CDR3 region is CASSRLQGVGTEAFF. DNA of the CDR3: TGTGCCAGTAGTCGGTTACAGGGGGTTGGCACTGAAGCTTTCTTT.

V gene TRBV5-1 combines with J gene TRBJ2-1; 8 bases agree with TRBD2. This CDR3 spans 17 amino acids. With V trimmed by 6 bases and J by 2 bases, 13 bases remained unmatched. From germline, CDR1 is SGHRS and CDR2 YFSETQ. CDR3 bases: TGCGCCAGCAAGGGAGGGCGGGGGGTGATAACCTACAATGAGCAGTTCTTC. Residues: CASKGGRGVITYNEQFF.

Comment on this clonotype: Possible read error: a much larger clone is one base away. V gene TRBV20-1 combines with J gene TRBJ2-7; D is uncertain. CDR3 size: 14 residues. V was clipped by 0 bases and J by 4 bases, with 13 bases between them. In germline, CDR1 is DFQATT, CDR2 SNEGSKA (reference sequence). CDR3 sequence reads: CSARDLQDEYEQYF. CDR3 sequence (DNA): TGCAGTGCTAGAGATCTTCAGGACGAATACGAGCAGTACTTC.